The 22 T cell receptor beta chains listed next were all sequenced from one sample in a study of cytomegalovirus exposure and HLA in healthy donors. Clones were sequenced by immunoSEQ multiplex PCR, and TCRdb holds only the in-frame ones, with some missing. This table has approximately 220,000 clones, 90% to 95% appearing once. The sequenced material came from PBMCs. These receptors were taken from a woman between 18 and 30 years old in good health and CMV-seronegative.

This clone was seen only a few times. V usage is TRBV11-3 and J usage is TRBJ2-2; D remains unclear. The germline V and J ends were trimmed by 5 bases and 5 bases, with 15 bases remaining between them. Germline V CDR1 and CDR2: SGHNT, YENEEA. CDR3 length: 15 residues. CDR3 protein: CASSPTAGWTGELFF. CDR3 DNA sequence: TGTGCCAGCAGCCCAACCGCAGGTTGGACCGGGGAGCTGTTTTTT.

This chain connects TRBV5-1 to TRBJ2-7; 8 bases agree with TRBD1. Trimming at V came to 4 bases and at J to 6 bases, leaving 12 bases not matched to a gene. CDR3 size: 15 residues. Germline values: CDR1 SGHRS, CDR2 YFSETQ. CDR3 in DNA: TGCGCCAGCAGCCTTGGACAGGGTACTTCTAGCGAGCAGTACTTC. This sequence encodes CASSLGQGTSSEQYF.

The chain joins TRBV29-1 to TRBJ1-4, with D unresolved. The CDR3 has 12 residues. Germline values: CDR1 SQVTM, CDR2 ANQGSEA. CDR3 in amino acids: CGWSATNEKLFF. DNA of the CDR3: TGCGGCTGGTCTGCAACTAATGAAAAACTGTTTTTT.

The chain couples TRBV6-4 to TRBJ2-6, with TRBD1 matching over 8 bases. Looked up from germline, CDR1 is MRHNA and CDR2 is SNTAGT. CDR3 length: 16 amino acids. V lost 3 bases to trimming and J lost 0 bases; unmatched junction nucleotides: 1. Written as DNA, the CDR3 is TGTGCCAGCAGTGAGGACAGGGACTCTGGGGCCAACGTCCTGACTTTC. Translating gives CASSEDRDSGANVLTF.

V gene TRBV28 combines with J gene TRBJ2-7; D remains ambiguous. CDR3 length equals 11 residues. Trimming left V 4 bases short and J 4 bases short, with 5 bases between. Germline lookup yields CDR1 MDHEN and CDR2 SYDVKM. The CDR3 coding sequence is TGTGCCAGCAGTTCCCAGTACGAGCAGTACTTC. Its protein product is CASSSQYEQYF.

The genes are TRBV29-1 and TRBJ1-4; D is undetermined. Germline CDR1 and CDR2: SQVTM and ANQGSEA. V was pared by 7 bases and J by 8 bases, with 8 bases between. The CDR3 runs 10 residues. CDR3 DNA sequence: TGCAGCGCATCAGGAGAAAAACTGTTTTTT. This sequence encodes CSASGEKLFF.

This clone was counted once. V usage is TRBV6-5 and J usage is TRBJ2-5; TRBD2 agrees at 9 bases. Trimming removed 8 bases from V and 5 bases from J; junction bases left unmatched: 9. This CDR3 region has 14 residues. In germline, CDR1 is MNHEY, CDR2 SVGAGI. The CDR3 region is CASGKREEAETQYF. The CDR3 DNA reads TGTGCCAGCGGAAAGCGGGAGGAGGCGGAGACCCAGTACTTC.

The rearrangement joins TRBV2 to TRBJ2-3; D may be TRBD1 (6 bases). Looked up from germline, CDR1 is SNHLY and CDR2 is FYNNEI. V lost 9 bases, J lost 1 base, and 17 bases lay in between. The CDR3 is 15 residues long. This CDR3 is CASPLGARGTDTQYF. The CDR3 coding sequence is TGTGCCAGTCCCTTGGGGGCAAGGGGCACAGATACGCAGTATTTT.

V and J are TRBV5-1 and TRBJ1-1, with TRBD1 as a possible D gene (5 bases). The CDR3 spans 14 residues. Germline-derived CDR1 and CDR2 are SGHRS and YFSETQ. V gave up 4 bases and J gave up 1 base, with 11 bases separating them. The DNA of the CDR3 is TGCGCCAGCAGCCCCAGGGAAGGGAACACTGAAGCTTTCTTT. This encodes CASSPREGNTEAFF.

The rearrangement links TRBV28 to TRBJ2-3; tentative D call: TRBD2 (6 bases). Looked up from germline, CDR1 is MDHEN and CDR2 is SYDVKM. The V end lost 5 bases, the J end lost 6 bases, and 15 bases lay between the germline ends. CDR3 size: 14 residues. CDR3 amino acids: CASSLGTVRDTQYF. Written as DNA, the CDR3 is TGTGCCAGCAGTCTAGGGACTGTTCGGGATACGCAGTATTTT.

V is TRBV5-5 and J is TRBJ2-7; D unclear. The V gene lost 0 bases and the J gene lost 3 bases, with 10 bases spanning the gap. This CDR3 comprises 14 residues. CDR1 and CDR2 from the germline V gene are SGHKS and YYEKEE (reference sequence). CDR3 in DNA: TGTGCCAGCAGCTTGGGACTCCTCTACTACGAGCAGTACTTC. Protein: CASSLGLLYYEQYF.

As DNA, the CDR3 is TGTGCCAGCAGTTTATCGGAGGGGTACAAATACAATGAGCAGTTCTTC. Amino acids: CASSLSEGYKYNEQFF. The V and J genes are TRBV27 and TRBJ2-1; D is perhaps TRBD2 (6 bases). V shed 0 bases and J shed 4 bases, with 13 bases lying between them. CDR3 length equals 16 residues. Germline V gene sequence: CDR1 MNHEY, CDR2 SMNVEV (reference sequence).

The rearrangement joins TRBV6-1 to TRBJ2-7; D is perhaps TRBD1 (5 bases). The germline V and J ends were trimmed by 6 bases and 3 bases, with 15 bases remaining between them. This CDR3 spans 14 amino acids. Germline CDR1 is MNHNS and CDR2 is SASEGT. The CDR3 coding sequence is TGTGCCAGCAGGGACATCGGCCGTCTCTACGAGCAGTACTTC. Its translation is CASRDIGRLYEQYF.

The chain carries TRBV5-1 and TRBJ2-1, with D uncertain. V was clipped by 3 bases and J by 1 base, with 14 bases between them. The CDR3 loop spans 16 amino acids. The germline V gene encodes CDR1 SGHRS and CDR2 YFSETQ. The chain's CDR3 is CASSSPLITSYNEQFF. CDR3 DNA sequence: TGCGCCAGCAGCTCGCCATTAATTACATCCTACAATGAGCAGTTCTTC.

The V call is TRBV28, the J call TRBJ1-5; D call uncertain. Trimming cost V 5 bases and J 5 bases, with 7 bases left between them. The CDR3 extends over 12 amino acids. Germline CDR1 MDHEN, CDR2 SYDVKM. This CDR3 is CASSQVDQPQHF. For the CDR3, the DNA is TGTGCCAGCAGTCAAGTAGATCAGCCCCAGCATTTT.

The V call is TRBV6-1, the J call TRBJ1-2; D gene ambiguous. Trimming took 6 bases from V and 4 from J, leaving 12 bases between them. Germline CDR1 is MNHNS and CDR2 is SASEGT. This CDR3 spans 13 amino acids. The CDR3 nucleotides are TGTGCCAGCAGCCTCCGGGAGGGCTATGGCTACACCTTC. Its protein product is CASSLREGYGYTF.

CDR3 nucleotide sequence: TGTGCCAGCAGCTGGAGCAGGGACACTGAAGCTTTCTTT. Translation: CASSWSRDTEAFF. The gene calls are TRBV11-2 and TRBJ1-1; tentative D call: TRBD1 (5 bases). CDR1 is SGHAT and CDR2 is FQNNGV in the germline V gene. The CDR3 consists of 13 residues. V was pared by 4 bases and J by 3 bases, with 9 bases between.

DNA of the CDR3: TGCGCCAGCAACGTGCTGCCTGGACAGCCGAACACTGAAGCTTTCTTT. As protein: CASNVLPGQPNTEAFF. This chain uses TRBV5-1 with TRBJ1-1, with a tentative D call TRBD1 (6 bases). This CDR3 has 16 amino acids. Germline V gives CDR1 SGHRS, CDR2 YFSETQ. V was clipped by 6 bases and J by 1 base, with 19 bases between them.

A single count supports this clone. The J gene is TRBJ2-7, the V gene TRBV30; TRBD2 matches 12 bases. CDR1 is GTSNPN, CDR2 SVGIG, per germline (reference sequence). Trimming cost V 5 bases and J 3 bases; bases outside gene matches: 8. The CDR3 runs to 15 residues. CDR3 nucleotides: TGTGCCTGGGGGGCTAGCGGGAGGGCTGTCTACGAGCAGTACTTC. It is translated as CAWGASGRAVYEQYF.

This clone is a singleton in its sample. V gene TRBV12-5 combines with J gene TRBJ2-3, with D hard to call. Trimming removed 2 bases from V and 8 bases from J, with 11 bases in between. CDR1 LGHNT and CDR2 FRNRAP come from the germline V gene. The CDR3 length is 13 residues. CDR3 region: CASGLYVLPTQYF. The CDR3 DNA reads as TGTGCTAGTGGTTTGTACGTTCTACCTACGCAGTATTTT.

The rearrangement joins TRBV30 to TRBJ2-2, with 12 bases lining up with TRBD2. Germline CDR1 is GTSNPN and CDR2 is SVGIG (reference sequence). With 4 bases clipped from V and 2 bases from J, the junction kept 8 bases outside the gene matches. The CDR3 contains 17 residues. Here the CDR3 DNA reads TGTGCCTGGACTAGCGGGAGGGCCACCTATAACACCGGGGAGCTGTTTTTT. Its protein product is CAWTSGRATYNTGELFF. Variable domain in full (rest from reference TRBV30 and TRBJ2-2): SQTIHQWPATLVQPVGSPLSLECTVEGTSNPNLYWYRQAAGRGLQLLFYSVGIGQISSEVPQNLSASRPQDRQFILSSKKLLLSDSGFYLCAWTSGRATYNTGELFFGEGSRLTVL.

In its sample, this clone was seen a few times. The rearrangement joins TRBV9 to TRBJ2-7, with a possible D match to TRBD1 (6 bases). Germline loops: CDR1 SGDLS, CDR2 YYNGEE. The V gene lost 0 bases and the J gene lost 0 bases, with 7 bases spanning the gap. CDR3 length: 14 residues. CDR3 bases: TGTGCCAGCAGCGTAGGGACAGTCTCCTACGAGCAGTACTTC. Translation: CASSVGTVSYEQYF.